This passage covers 9 T cell receptor beta chains from one sample sequenced in a study of T cells in Graves' hyperthyroidism and ophthalmopathy. There were TCR beta CDR3 regions amplified from RNA transcripts. The HTBI primer set served for first-round RT-PCR of the TCR CDR3. In TCRdb, the multiplex PCR reads were re-called with MiXCR into one record per CDR3 protein. The sample lists over 250,000 distinct CDR3 sequences, about 25% seen once, with about 30% in the top ten. Sequenced sample: blood. The receptor source for this set is a man aged 40-55 years with Graves' hyperthyroidism that later progressed to Graves' ophthalmopathy.

This clonotype was observed many times. The chain carries TRBV18 and TRBJ2-5, with TRBD2 matching 8 bases. The germline CDR1 and CDR2 sequences are KGHSH and LQKENI. The CDR3 consists of 16 residues. V gave up 2 bases and J gave up 5 bases; unmatched junction bases: 10. DNA of the CDR3: TGTGCCAGCTCACCATACACGGGAGGGCCGGGTGAGACCCAGTACTTC. As protein: CASSPYTGGPGETQYF.

V and J are TRBV6-1 and TRBJ1-5; 8 bases are a match to TRBD1. V trimming: 6 bases; J trimming: 6 bases; junction bases outside the gene matches: 7. Per germline, CDR1 MNHNS and CDR2 SASEGT. The CDR3 is made up of 14 amino acids. The CDR3 spells CASRPTGAGQPQHF. The CDR3 DNA follows: TGTGCCAGCAGGCCGACAGGGGCCGGTCAGCCCCAGCATTTT.

The chain links TRBV13 to TRBJ2-3; D perhaps matches TRBD2 (6 bases). The germline V gene encodes CDR1 PRHDT and CDR2 FYEKMQ (reference sequence). V was pared by 3 bases and J by 6 bases, with 28 bases between. The CDR3 has 19 residues. CDR3 sequence (DNA): TGTGCCAGCAGCTTCCGCCCCACCGTTGGCGGGAACGCCGAGGATACGCAGTATTTT. Amino acids: CASSFRPTVGGNAEDTQYF.

This clonotype occurred many times. The CDR3 is CASSLVAAPEVGQYF. The CDR3, as DNA: TGCGCCAGCAGCTTGGTCGCAGCCCCCGAGGTTGGGCAGTATTTT. The chain has TRBV5-1 and TRBJ2-3; no definite D call. Per germline, CDR1 SGHRS and CDR2 YFSETQ. CDR3 length: 15 amino acids. Trimming stripped 0 bases from V and 11 bases from J, with 19 bases between.

This clonotype was detected many times. The rearrangement uses TRBV19 and TRBJ1-5; D remains unclear. Trimming shortened V by 5 bases and J by 7 bases, and 12 bases separated the two germline ends. The CDR3 totals 13 residues. From germline, CDR1 is LNHDA and CDR2 SQIVND (reference sequence). For the CDR3, the DNA is TGTGCCAGTAGTTCCCTCTTCTCCCAGCCCCAGCATTTT. Translation: CASSSLFSQPQHF.

This clonotype was seen repeatedly, ten times or more. This rearrangement joins TRBV18 to TRBJ2-2; 8 bases line up with TRBD1. Trimming removed 5 bases from V and 4 bases from J; junction bases left unmatched: 3. CDR1 and CDR2 (germline): KGHSH, LQKENI. The CDR3 totals 14 residues. The CDR3 spells CASSTGQVTGELFF. The CDR3 nucleotides read TGTGCCAGCTCAACGGGACAGGTCACCGGGGAGCTGTTTTTT.

At least ten counts were recorded for this clonotype. This chain links TRBV6-2 or TRBV6-3 with TRBJ1-1; no definite D call. This CDR3 is 13 amino acids long. Trimming cost V 2 bases and J 1 base, with 5 bases left between them. Looked up from germline, CDR1 is MNHEY and CDR2 is SVGEGT. As DNA, the CDR3 is TGTGCCAGCAGTTACAACGAGAACACTGAAGCTTTCTTT. It specifies CASSYNENTEAFF.

In its sample, this clonotype was seen many times. The chain recombines TRBV7-3 with TRBJ1-1; TRBD1 matches at 8 bases. V lost 1 base to trimming and J lost 1 base; unmatched junction nucleotides: 2. Germline loops: CDR1 SGHTA, CDR2 FQGTGA. The CDR3 is 15 amino acids. CDR3 amino acids: CASSLMGTGNTEAFF. The CDR3 nucleotides are TGTGCCAGCAGCTTAATGGGGACAGGGAACACTGAAGCTTTCTTT.

This clonotype was counted at least ten times. The rearrangement uses TRBV19 and TRBJ2-5; D is uncertain. The germline V gene encodes CDR1 LNHDA and CDR2 SQIVND (reference sequence). Trimming took off 5 bases at V and 9 bases at J, with 16 bases between the two ends. This CDR3 comprises 13 residues. The chain's CDR3 is CASSRARADPQYF. CDR3 nucleotide sequence: TGTGCCAGTAGTCGGGCTCGAGCTGACCCCCAGTACTTC.